Here is one TCR beta chain with its context. This record comes from a study of blood T cell repertoires in COVID-19. Germline V gene lookup returns CDR1 MNHEY and CDR2 SMNVEV (reference sequence). Trimming at V came to 2 bases and at J to 7 bases, leaving 8 bases not matched to a gene. This CDR3 has 16 amino acids. Data came from immunoSEQ multiplex PCR; TCRdb stores just in-frame clones and leaves some out. The table has fewer than 40,000 clones, 80% to 90% seen once. This clonotype was sampled from a man aged 55 to 70 with active COVID-19. The source material was peripheral blood. J is TRBJ2-1 and V is TRBV27; 10 positions agree with TRBD2. The CDR3 DNA reads TGTGCCAGCAGTTTAGGCCCACTAGCGGGAAGGAATGAGCAGTTCTTC. This gives the protein CASSLGPLAGRNEQFF.